The 32 T cell receptor beta chains below all came from one sample that was sequenced in a study of blood T cells in healthy people across ages. A sample-barcoded 5' primer and a J-beta primer mix were used in a second PCR of roughly 7 to 11 cycles. From the 5' RACE reads, TCRdb called clonotypes with MiXCR, one entry per CDR3 protein. The sample contains 1.5 million to 2 million distinct CDR3 sequences, approximately 32% of which appear only once. Source material: blood. Receptors were obtained from a young woman in good health.

Notes on this clonotype: This may come from a read error, since a much larger clone is one base off. The CDR3 sequence is CASSQGLVGGASYEQYF. DNA of the CDR3: TGTGCCAGCAGCCAAGGCTTGGTCGGCGGGGCATCCTACGAGCAGTACTTC. The chain combines TRBV4-2 with TRBJ2-7; a weak D match, TRBD2 (6 bases). Per germline, CDR1 LGHNA and CDR2 YNFKEQ. CDR3 length equals 17 residues. Trimming left V 1 base short and J 1 base short, with 17 bases between.

This clonotype was counted between two and nine times. The chain combines TRBV28 with TRBJ2-5; D not resolved. From germline, CDR1 is MDHEN and CDR2 SYDVKM. The CDR3 extends over 15 amino acids. Trimming took off 5 bases at V and 2 bases at J, with 15 bases between the two ends. The CDR3 protein is CASSTRRRYQETQYF. Written as DNA, the CDR3 is TGTGCCAGCAGTACGAGGCGCCGATATCAAGAGACCCAGTACTTC.

The table lists this clonotype with a few counts. The J gene is TRBJ2-1, the V gene TRBV20-1, with D possibly TRBD2 on 5 matching bases. The ends were cut back, 0 bases at V and 15 bases at J, with 15 bases in the middle. Per germline, CDR1 DFQATT and CDR2 SNEGSKA (reference sequence). CDR3 size: 12 residues. CDR3 in DNA: TGCAGTGCTAGAGATGACTACAATGGGCGGTTCTTC. Amino acids: CSARDDYNGRFF.

This chain connects TRBV6-6 to TRBJ1-5; D gene unclear. V was pared by 7 bases and J by 0 bases, with 13 bases between. Germline CDR1 MNHNY, CDR2 SVGAGI (reference sequence). This CDR3 region has 15 residues. The CDR3 here is CASTKGRDSNQPQHF. CDR3 in DNA: TGTGCCAGCACTAAGGGTAGGGATAGCAATCAGCCCCAGCATTTT.

This chain links TRBV5-1 with TRBJ1-2; tentatively, D is TRBD1 (6 bases). CDR1 and CDR2 from the germline V gene are SGHRS and YFSETQ. The CDR3 has 16 amino acids. Between the trimmed V and J ends, which lost 3 bases and 0 bases, there was a span of 15 bases. CDR3 protein: CASSSYSDSPNYGYTF. The CDR3 DNA is TGCGCCAGCAGCTCCTACTCGGACAGCCCTAACTATGGCTACACCTTC.

This clonotype was seen a handful of times. The chain carries TRBV28 and TRBJ2-7; 7 bases agree with TRBD2. In germline, CDR1 is MDHEN, CDR2 SYDVKM. The junction had 6 bases not matched to a gene; V was cut back by 5 bases and J by 2 bases. The CDR3 has 14 amino acids. CDR3 amino acids: CASSPSGATYEQYF. CDR3 DNA: TGTGCCAGCAGTCCCAGCGGGGCTACCTACGAGCAGTACTTC.

This clonotype was found a few times. The chain has TRBV12-3 or TRBV12-4 and TRBJ1-2; a weak D match, TRBD1 (6 bases). Deletions cut 6 bases from V and 7 bases from J, with 15 bases between. The CDR3 totals 13 residues. The CDR3 protein is CASSGIRGGGYTF. The CDR3, as DNA: TGTGCCAGCAGCGGGATCAGGGGTGGTGGCTACACCTTC.

The chain uses TRBV7-2 and TRBJ1-6; D gene unclear. CDR1 is SGHTA, CDR2 FQGNSA, per germline. CDR3 length equals 12 residues. Trimming took 1 base from V and 14 from J, leaving 9 bases between them. As DNA, the CDR3 is TGTGCCAGCAGCTTAGACCTAATGGCCCTCCACTTT. Translated: CASSLDLMALHF.

The J gene is TRBJ2-1, the V gene TRBV12-3 or TRBV12-4; 8 bases map to TRBD2. The CDR3 spans 12 residues. V lost 7 bases and J lost 7; bases outside the gene matches: 3. CDR3 DNA sequence: TGTGCCAGCACCGGGGGGGGGAATGAGCAGTTCTTC. It codes for CASTGGGNEQFF.

This chain joins TRBV20-1 and TRBJ2-1; 11 bases align to TRBD2. There are 15 residues in the CDR3. V lost 0 bases to trimming and J lost 8 bases; unmatched junction nucleotides: 6. Germline CDR1 DFQATT, CDR2 SNEGSKA (reference sequence). The CDR3 DNA follows: TGCAGTGCTAGAGATTGGGTAGCGGGGGGGTATGAGCAGTTCTTC. Amino acids: CSARDWVAGGYEQFF.

The V gene is TRBV12-3 or TRBV12-4, the J gene TRBJ1-2; no reliable D call. The germline V and J ends were trimmed by 5 bases and 4 bases, with 11 bases remaining between them. The CDR3 is made up of 13 amino acids. The CDR3 DNA reads TGTGCCAGCAGTATCGCCTCTGGCTATGGCTACACCTTC. Protein product: CASSIASGYGYTF.

The chain uses TRBV12-3 or TRBV12-4 and TRBJ1-4, with no clear D. There are 14 residues in the CDR3. With 2 bases removed from V and 8 bases from J, the gap between germline ends came to 12 bases. The chain's CDR3 is CASSLTVEREKLFF. In DNA form, the CDR3 reads TGTGCCAGCAGTTTAACGGTGGAGCGGGAAAAACTGTTTTTT.

This clonotype was counted a single time. The chain couples TRBV6-6 to TRBJ2-3; D might be TRBD2 (7 bases). V lost 8 bases, J lost 3 bases, and 18 bases lay in between. Per germline, CDR1 MNHNY and CDR2 SVGAGI (reference sequence). The CDR3 consists of 15 residues. CDR3 amino acids: CASLRRGAVTDTQYF. The DNA for the CDR3 is TGTGCCAGCCTTCGACGGGGGGCGGTAACAGATACGCAGTATTTT.

This clonotype came up many times. The chain joins TRBV29-1 to TRBJ2-5; 7 bases match TRBD1. V shed 7 bases, J shed 2 bases, and the junction held 10 bases outside the gene matches. CDR3 length equals 14 residues. The V gene's germline CDR1 is SQVTM and CDR2 ANQGSEA. CDR3 nucleotide sequence: TGCAGCGCCAACAGGGGCTTTGGACAAGAGACCCAGTACTTC. It codes for CSANRGFGQETQYF. The whole variable domain, filled in from reference TRBV29-1 and TRBJ2-5, reads SAVISQKPSRDICQRGTSLTIQCQVDSQVTMMFWYRQQPGQSLTLIATANQGSEATYESGFVIDKFPISRPNLTFSTLTVSNMSPEDSSIYLCSANRGFGQETQYFGPGTRLLVL.

This clonotype was counted only a few times. Here the CDR3 reads CSAREFAVNTEAFF. CDR3 bases: TGCAGTGCTAGAGAGTTCGCAGTGAACACTGAAGCTTTCTTT. This chain connects TRBV20-1 to TRBJ1-1; D gene unclear. The CDR3 loop spans 14 amino acids. Germline assignment: CDR1 DFQATT and CDR2 SNEGSKA (reference sequence). V was cut by 0 bases and J by 0 bases, with 8 bases left in between.

The CDR3 protein is CASSYLREGINEQYF. CDR3 sequence (DNA): TGTGCCAGCAGTTACCTACGAGAAGGGATTAACGAGCAGTACTTC. This sequence joins TRBV6-6 and TRBJ2-7; D remains ambiguous. Germline CDR1 MNHNY, CDR2 SVGAGI (reference sequence). Trimming cost V 2 bases and J 5 bases, with 16 bases left between them. This CDR3 contains 15 residues.

The genes are TRBV11-1 and TRBJ2-1, with D perhaps given as TRBD1 or TRBD2 (5 bases each). Trimming cost V 4 bases and J 2 bases, with 12 bases left between them. The germline V gene has CDR1 SGHAT and CDR2 FQDESV (reference sequence). CDR3 size: 15 residues. The chain's CDR3 is CASSSTPGPYNEQFF. CDR3 bases: TGTGCCAGCAGCTCAACTCCGGGACCCTACAATGAGCAGTTCTTC.

The V call is TRBV30, the J call TRBJ2-7, with D perhaps matching TRBD1 (5 bases). The better agreement between TRBJ2-5 and the DNA end casts doubt on the J call. This CDR3 spans 13 amino acids. Germline loops: CDR1 GTSNPN, CDR2 SVGIG (reference sequence). The CDR3 spells CAWSPDTGGTQYF. Written as DNA, the CDR3 is TGTGCCTGGAGTCCGGACACGGGTGGGACCCAGTACTTC.

The rearrangement joins TRBV2 to TRBJ2-3; D possibly corresponds to TRBD2 (5 bases). Per germline, CDR1 SNHLY and CDR2 FYNNEI. Trimming pared 2 bases from V and 3 bases from J, leaving 18 bases between. This CDR3 comprises 17 residues. The DNA for the CDR3 is TGTGCCAGCAGTGAAAGTTCGGACTCGGAGGAGACAGATACGCAGTATTTT. Encoded protein: CASSESSDSEETDTQYF.

There are a few counts of this clonotype. As DNA, the CDR3 is TGTGCCAGCAGCCAAGCGACAGTTAATTCACCCCTCCACTTT. Translated: CASSQATVNSPLHF. V usage is TRBV3-1 and J usage is TRBJ1-6; possibly TRBD1 for D (5 bases). The germline gives CDR1 LGHDT, CDR2 YNNKEL (reference sequence). The CDR3 sequence is 14 residues long. With 1 base removed from V and 6 bases from J, the gap between germline ends came to 7 bases.

This clonotype was detected ten times or more. The chain employs TRBV4-1 and TRBJ2-1; D not certain. The CDR3 contains 13 residues. Trimming removed 0 bases at V and 12 bases at J, with 12 bases between. The germline V gene has CDR1 MGHRA and CDR2 YSYEKL. The CDR3: CASSQEGHHSQFF. In nucleotides, the CDR3 is TGCGCCAGCAGCCAAGAGGGCCACCACTCGCAGTTCTTC.

This chain uses TRBV27 with TRBJ2-7, with 7 positions matching TRBD1. The ends lost 3 bases at V and 5 bases at J; junction bases unmatched: 16. CDR1 is MNHEY and CDR2 is SMNVEV in the germline V gene (reference sequence). The CDR3 is made up of 17 amino acids. This CDR3 is CASSLPGSTGTPNEQYF. The CDR3 region has the DNA TGTGCCAGCAGTTTGCCGGGTTCGACAGGGACCCCCAACGAGCAGTACTTC.

The rearrangement joins TRBV3-1 to TRBJ2-1, with TRBD2 matching over 10 bases. Losses at the gene ends were 0 bases for V and 8 bases for J; bases not matched to a gene: 10. Germline CDR1 is LGHDT and CDR2 is YNNKEL (reference sequence). The CDR3 is 17 amino acids. CDR3 residues: CASSQDLSSGGSDEQFF. The CDR3 region has the DNA TGTGCCAGCAGCCAAGATCTGTCTAGCGGGGGTTCTGATGAGCAGTTCTTC.

This clonotype was seen repeatedly, ten times or more. This sequence may be a read error, since a much larger clone differs from it by one base. The chain uses TRBV7-9 and TRBJ2-6; D uncertain. V lost 1 base and J lost 0, with 4 bases in between. The CDR3 contains 15 residues. Germline CDR1 reads SEHNR; CDR2 reads FQNEAQ (reference sequence). The CDR3 protein is CASSLGASGANVLTF. CDR3 in DNA: TGTGCCAGCAGCTTAGGGGCCTCTGGGGCCAACGTCCTGACTTTC.

This clonotype appeared a few times. V gene TRBV2 combines with J gene TRBJ2-7, with 10 bases aligning to TRBD2. V lost 6 bases and J lost 6; bases outside the gene matches: 11. This CDR3 is built from 15 residues. CDR1 is SNHLY, CDR2 FYNNEI, per germline. The CDR3 region is CASRPTEGLAFEQYF. The DNA for the CDR3 is TGTGCCAGCAGACCAACCGAGGGACTAGCGTTCGAGCAGTACTTC. The full variable domain, with the rest looked up from reference TRBV2 and TRBJ2-7, is EPEVTQTPSHQVTQMGQEVILRCVPISNHLYFYWYRQILGQKVEFLVSFYNNEISEKSEIFDDQFSVERPDGSNFTLKIRSTKLEDSAMYFCASRPTEGLAFEQYFGPGTRLTVT.

V and J are TRBV29-1 and TRBJ2-7; no definite D call. The CDR3 is made up of 13 amino acids. The V end lost 5 bases, the J end lost 2 bases, and 13 bases lay between the germline ends. The germline V gene has CDR1 SQVTM and CDR2 ANQGSEA. This CDR3 is CSVRWGSAYEQYF. The CDR3 region has the DNA TGCAGCGTTAGGTGGGGTTCCGCCTACGAGCAGTACTTC.

Details on this clonotype: An end of the junction does not agree with germline; a read error may underlie this. The chain is built from TRBV29-1 and TRBJ1-2; D perhaps matches TRBD1 (5 bases). CDR1 is SQVTM, CDR2 ANQGSEA, per germline. The CDR3 loop spans 14 amino acids. CDR3 loop: CGVGEGLANYGYTF. The CDR3 bases are TGTGGCGTTGGCGAGGGGTTGGCTAACTATGGCTACACCTTC. Full variable domain (rest looked up from reference TRBV29-1 and TRBJ1-2): SAVISQKPSRDICQRGTSLTIQCQVDSQVTMMFWYRQQPGQSLTLIATANQGSEATYESGFVIDKFPISRPNLTFSTLTVSNMSPEDSSIYLCGVGEGLANYGYTFGSGTRLTVV.

This clonotype was seen only a few times. The chain employs TRBV20-1 and TRBJ2-7; D gene uncertain. In germline, CDR1 is DFQATT, CDR2 SNEGSKA (reference sequence). Trimming took off 4 bases at V and 7 bases at J, with 17 bases between the two ends. This CDR3 contains 13 residues. The CDR3 nucleotides are TGCAGTGCTACAGGACCCCTGGGGATAGAGCAGTACTTC. This gives the protein CSATGPLGIEQYF.

The J gene is TRBJ1-2, the V gene TRBV28; D remains ambiguous. This CDR3 region has 16 residues. The germline CDR1 and CDR2 sequences are MDHEN and SYDVKM. Trimming removed 7 bases from V and 0 bases from J, with 18 bases in between. For the CDR3, the DNA is TGTGCCAGCAATCGTGGGAGTACAATAGCTAACTATGGCTACACCTTC. It specifies CASNRGSTIANYGYTF.

This clonotype appeared many times. This rearrangement joins TRBV4-1 to TRBJ2-7, with 7 bases matching TRBD1. Germline V gene sequence: CDR1 MGHRA, CDR2 YSYEKL. The CDR3 loop spans 15 amino acids. The V gene end was trimmed by 6 bases and the J gene end by 0 bases; junction bases not matched to a gene: 8. In DNA, the CDR3 is TGCGCCAGCAGAACAGGGGCTGGGTCCTCCTACGAGCAGTACTTC. Translating it yields CASRTGAGSSYEQYF.

The genes are TRBV9 and TRBJ2-1; TRBD2 matches 11 bases. There are 15 residues in the CDR3. Germline V lookup: CDR1 SGDLS, CDR2 YYNGEE. J lost 8 bases, V lost 2 bases, and 6 bases had no gene match. The DNA of the CDR3 is TGTGCCAGCAGCGTCGGGACTAGCGGAGGGGATGAGCAGTTCTTC. Protein sequence: CASSVGTSGGDEQFF.

The rearrangement uses TRBV20-1 and TRBJ2-1, with D perhaps TRBD1 (6 bases). Germline CDR1 and CDR2: DFQATT and SNEGSKA (reference sequence). This CDR3 is built from 13 residues. V gave up 6 bases and J gave up 4 bases, with 13 bases separating them. In nucleotides, the CDR3 is TGCAGTGCAAACCGGGACACTTACAATGAGCAGTTCTTC. Its translation: CSANRDTYNEQFF.